This T cell receptor (beta chain) appears in the sequencing data of a study of vaccination effects on CD4 cells after COVID-19. Overall study: Following the second dose by a median of 72 days, the post-vaccine samples were obtained.

Notes on this clone: Its antigen is still unknown.

The CDR3 is 13 amino acids. CDR1 is SNHLY and CDR2 is FYNNEI in the germline V gene. V gave up 6 bases and J gave up 2 bases, with 8 bases separating them. Overall study findings and caveats: Few convalescent patients were included, and no early post-infection timepoints were sampled. Clones of infection and vaccine origin contracted markedly late after vaccination.

With about ten days of culture completed, CD4+ T cells were isolated. Vaccine administered to participants consisted of two doses of either BNT162b2 or mRNA-1273. Method: immunoSEQ multiplex PCR; TCRdb's copy keeps in-frame clones and lacks some. The sample contains tens of thousands of clones, 74% of which appear only once. This sequence was found in a human donor who received a COVID-19 vaccine. The rearrangement uses TRBV2 and TRBJ1-5; D not resolved. The sequences come from CD4+ T cells from PBMCs cultured without peptide, collected after COVID-19 vaccination. CDR3 DNA sequence: TGTGCCAGCAGCCACGGGGGCAATCAGCCCCAGCATTTT. Its protein is CASSHGGNQPQHF.